This T cell receptor beta chain was found in a study of Graves' ophthalmopathy and Graves' hyperthyroidism. Whole-study context: Before any treatment, peripheral blood was taken at the initial diagnosis.

Germline lookup yields CDR1 SGHVS and CDR2 FQNEAQ. This CDR3 comprises 14 residues. Trimming took 5 bases from V and 5 from J; bases not matched to a gene: 2. RNA transcripts yielded amplified TCR beta CDR3 regions. First-round RT-PCR with HTBI primers preceded a second-round multiplex PCR. TCRdb called the multiplex PCR reads again in MiXCR, with one record for every CDR3 protein. The table records roughly 500,000 distinct CDR3 sequences, about 15% of them present only once. General study findings and limits: Ophthalmopathy progression was predicted with 55% to 71% sensitivity and about 72% specificity.

This clonotype was observed many times. Its target is unknown. What was sequenced was blood. The chain recombines TRBV7-8 with TRBJ1-6, with 8 bases aligning to TRBD1. This TCR came from a woman in her twenties or thirties with Graves' ophthalmopathy. In DNA, the CDR3 is TGTGCCAGCAGCCCGGACAGGGATAATTCACCCCTCCACTTT. Translation gives CASSPDRDNSPLHF.